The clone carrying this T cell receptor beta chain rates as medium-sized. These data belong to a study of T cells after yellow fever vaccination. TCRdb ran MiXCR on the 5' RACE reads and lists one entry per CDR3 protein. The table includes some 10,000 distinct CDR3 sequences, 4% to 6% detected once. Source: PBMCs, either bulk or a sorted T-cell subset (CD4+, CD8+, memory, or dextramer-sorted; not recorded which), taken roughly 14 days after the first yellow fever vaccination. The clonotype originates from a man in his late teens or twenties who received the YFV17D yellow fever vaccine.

CDR3 in amino acids: CASSLYEKLFF. DNA for the CDR3: TGTGCCAGCAGCTTGTATGAAAAACTGTTTTTT. This chain uses TRBV7-9 with TRBJ1-4; D unclear. This CDR3 has 11 residues. Trimming removed 3 bases from V and 6 bases from J, with 2 bases in between. Looked up from germline, CDR1 is SEHNR and CDR2 is FQNEAQ (reference sequence).